The 22 T cell receptor beta chains below all came from one sample that was sequenced in a study of T cell responses to AZD1222 COVID-19 vaccine. Clones were sequenced by immunoSEQ multiplex PCR, and TCRdb holds only the in-frame ones, with some missing. Of 100,000 to 130,000 clones in the sample, about nine tenths were seen once. The material sequenced was peripheral blood, taken on day 0 of AZD1222 vaccination. The receptors stem from an adult in good health.

The chain recombines TRBV3-1 (or the pseudogene TRBV3-2) with TRBJ1-1; no clear D. The germline CDR1 and CDR2 sequences are LGHDT and YNNKEL (reference sequence). Trimming shortened V by 1 base and J by 4 bases, and 4 bases separated the two germline ends. This CDR3 is built from 12 residues. The CDR3, as DNA: TGTGCCAGCAGCCAAGGGAGCACTGAAGCTTTCTTT. This sequence encodes CASSQGSTEAFF.

The rearrangement links TRBV18 to TRBJ1-1; TRBD1 aligns across 7 bases. CDR1 KGHSH and CDR2 LQKENI come from the germline V gene. Trimming at V came to 6 bases and at J to 4 bases, leaving 14 bases not matched to a gene. This CDR3 contains 16 residues. The CDR3 DNA is TGTGCCAGCTCTCGATCTTTCGGACAGGCGGGCACTGAAGCTTTCTTT. It encodes CASSRSFGQAGTEAFF. Looking up the rest from reference TRBV18 and TRBJ1-1 gives the full variable domain: NAGVMQNPRHLVRRRGQEARLRCSPMKGHSHVYWYRQLPEEGLKFMVYLQKENIIDESGMPKERFSAEFPKEGPSILRIQQVVRGDSAAYFCASSRSFGQAGTEAFFGQGTRLTVV.

This rearrangement joins TRBV7-2 to TRBJ2-3; D gene unclear. V was clipped by 2 bases and J by 4 bases, with 10 bases between them. Germline V CDR1 and CDR2: SGHTA, FQGNSA. The CDR3 extends over 14 amino acids. As DNA, the CDR3 is TGTGCCAGCAGCTTAAGGGTAGTGGCAGATACGCAGTATTTT. This sequence encodes CASSLRVVADTQYF.

This clone is a singleton in its sample. V gene TRBV29-1 combines with J gene TRBJ2-3; TRBD2 might be the D (6 bases). V lost 3 bases and J lost 0, with 13 bases in between. This CDR3 comprises 15 residues. The V gene's germline CDR1 is SQVTM and CDR2 ANQGSEA. CDR3 loop: CSVDGRGPSTDTQYF. The CDR3 DNA reads TGCAGCGTTGATGGGCGGGGACCCAGCACAGATACGCAGTATTTT.

The chain carries TRBV7-8 and TRBJ1-1; D remains ambiguous. V gave up 1 base and J gave up 0 bases, with 15 bases separating them. Germline V gene lookup returns CDR1 SGHVS and CDR2 FQNEAQ. This CDR3 spans 17 amino acids. The CDR3 loop reads CASSLVGSRTMNTEAFF. CDR3 nucleotide sequence: TGTGCCAGCAGCTTAGTGGGGTCCAGGACCATGAACACTGAAGCTTTCTTT.

This clone came up a few times. V and J are TRBV9 and TRBJ2-4; TRBD2 is a possible D gene (5 bases). Germline assignment: CDR1 SGDLS and CDR2 YYNGEE. This CDR3 has 15 amino acids. V shed 4 bases and J shed 5 bases, with 16 bases lying between them. The CDR3 loop is CASSPPRGAENIQYF. In DNA form, the CDR3 reads TGTGCCAGCAGCCCCCCCCGGGGAGCGGAAAACATTCAGTACTTC.

The CDR3 nucleotides are TGTGCCAGCAGCTTATTTCGTTCAGGGGAAGGTCGGAATTCACCCCTCCACTTT. Protein: CASSLFRSGEGRNSPLHF. The chain uses TRBV11-2 and TRBJ1-6, with D perhaps matching TRBD1 (6 bases). The CDR3 sequence is 18 residues long. V was shortened by 2 bases and J by 7 bases, with 21 bases between the two germline ends. Germline loops: CDR1 SGHAT, CDR2 FQNNGV.

On this clone: Relative to the germline gene, one junction end is altered; a read error may explain this. This chain joins TRBV10-3 and TRBJ2-3; 12 nucleotides line up with TRBD2. Germline lookup yields CDR1 ENHRY and CDR2 SYGVKD. The CDR3 covers 14 residues. The CDR3 sequence: CAVRLAGVLDTQYF. For the CDR3, the DNA is TGTGCCGTCAGACTAGCGGGAGTTTTAGATACGCAGTATTTT.

This clone was detected a few times. The J gene is TRBJ2-3, the V gene TRBV29-1; 9 bases fit TRBD2. In germline, CDR1 is SQVTM, CDR2 ANQGSEA. Trimming at V came to 3 bases and at J to 2 bases, leaving 12 bases not matched to a gene. CDR3 length: 17 residues. CDR3 residues: CSVEVWLAGSATDTQYF. The CDR3 DNA sequence: TGCAGCGTTGAGGTGTGGCTAGCGGGATCGGCCACAGATACGCAGTATTTT.

A single count supports this clone. The chain couples TRBV19 to TRBJ1-2; TRBD1 matches at 7 bases. Germline V gives CDR1 LNHDA, CDR2 SQIVND (reference sequence). This CDR3 spans 15 amino acids. The ends lost 6 bases at V and 4 bases at J; junction bases unmatched: 11. CDR3 region: CASSRERWDSYGYTF. For the CDR3, the DNA is TGTGCCAGTAGCCGTGAACGTTGGGACAGCTATGGCTACACCTTC.

The chain carries TRBV3-1 (or the pseudogene TRBV3-2) and TRBJ2-1; 13 bases line up with TRBD2. V was pared by 1 base and J by 8 bases, with 5 bases of the junction left unmatched. CDR1 and CDR2 from the germline V gene are LGHDT and YNNKEL (reference sequence). The CDR3 sequence is 16 residues long. The DNA of the CDR3 is TGTGCCAGCAGCCAAGCGGGGACTAGCGGGACCGATGAGCAGTTCTTC. This gives the protein CASSQAGTSGTDEQFF.

The chain combines TRBV9 with TRBJ2-3, with 7 positions matching TRBD2. The J segment lost 0 bases and the V segment lost 5 bases, leaving 3 bases of the junction unmatched. The CDR3 extends over 14 amino acids. Germline CDR1 and CDR2: SGDLS and YYNGEE. The CDR3 DNA sequence: TGTGCCAGCAGTCGGGAGGACAGCACAGATACGCAGTATTTT. The encoded protein is CASSREDSTDTQYF.

V usage is TRBV18 and J usage is TRBJ2-7; 7 bases match TRBD2. The germline gives CDR1 KGHSH, CDR2 LQKENI. V lost 1 base to trimming and J lost 3 bases; unmatched junction nucleotides: 6. The length of the CDR3 is 15 residues. The CDR3 DNA sequence: TGTGCCAGCTCACCACAGGGACTAAAGTACTACGAGCAGTACTTC. The encoded protein is CASSPQGLKYYEQYF. Full variable domain (rest looked up from reference TRBV18 and TRBJ2-7): NAGVMQNPRHLVRRRGQEARLRCSPMKGHSHVYWYRQLPEEGLKFMVYLQKENIIDESGMPKERFSAEFPKEGPSILRIQQVVRGDSAAYFCASSPQGLKYYEQYFGPGTRLTVT.

The V call is TRBV4-2, the J call TRBJ1-5, with TRBD1 identical over 10 bases. Germline-derived CDR1 and CDR2 are LGHNA and YNFKEQ. CDR3 length: 14 residues. J lost 7 bases, V lost 0 bases, and 0 bases had no gene match. The CDR3 region is CASSQETGGQPQHF. The CDR3, as DNA: TGTGCCAGCAGCCAAGAGACAGGGGGCCAGCCCCAGCATTTT.

The CDR3 nucleotides are TGTGCCAGCAGCTTAGACATATATTACTATGGCTACACCTTC. Its protein is CASSLDIYYYGYTF. J is TRBJ1-2 and V is TRBV7-2; unclear D gene. Germline V lookup: CDR1 SGHTA, CDR2 FQGNSA. The CDR3 is 14 residues long. Deletions cut 1 base from V and 3 bases from J, with 9 bases between.

This clone was counted once. CDR3 in amino acids: CASSMQIWNEQFF. The CDR3 region has the DNA TGTGCCAGTAGTATGCAGATCTGGAATGAGCAGTTCTTC. This chain links TRBV19 with TRBJ2-1; D gene uncertain. CDR3 length: 13 residues. V was shortened by 3 bases and J by 7 bases, with 10 bases between the two germline ends. Germline CDR1 is LNHDA and CDR2 is SQIVND (reference sequence).

The chain recombines TRBV5-6 with TRBJ2-2, with 7 bases that match TRBD2. Per germline, CDR1 SGHDT and CDR2 YYEEEE. The V segment lost 7 bases and the J segment 2 bases; nucleotides outside the gene matches: 5. The CDR3 length is 14 residues. CDR3 amino acids: CASDEAGNTGELFF. DNA for the CDR3: TGTGCCAGCGACGAAGCGGGAAACACCGGGGAGCTGTTTTTT.

The chain links TRBV4-3 to TRBJ1-1; D not resolved. The CDR3 covers 15 residues. V was shortened by 0 bases and J by 0 bases, with 8 bases between the two germline ends. Germline CDR1 is LGHNA and CDR2 is YSLEER. In DNA form, the CDR3 reads TGCGCCAGCAGCCAAGAGTCCGGGTTGAACACTGAAGCTTTCTTT. It specifies CASSQESGLNTEAFF.

Comment on this clone: This same CDR3 is encoded by further DNA sequences in the sample. This sequence joins TRBV5-4 and TRBJ2-7, with D possibly TRBD1 on 5 matching bases. CDR3 size: 14 residues. Trimming left V 4 bases short and J 3 bases short, with 14 bases between. Germline V gene lookup returns CDR1 SGHNT and CDR2 YYREEE (reference sequence). The CDR3 is CASSPGQGGYEQYF. The CDR3 region has the DNA TGTGCCAGCAGCCCCGGCCAGGGTGGCTACGAGCAGTACTTC.

V usage is TRBV3-1 (or the pseudogene TRBV3-2) and J usage is TRBJ2-1, with a weak D call TRBD1 (6 bases). Per germline, CDR1 LGHDT and CDR2 YNNKEL (reference sequence). V lost 4 bases to trimming and J lost 3 bases, with 22 bases between them. This CDR3 is built from 18 residues. Here the CDR3 reads CASSPRIETGFYYNEQFF. The DNA for the CDR3 is TGTGCCAGCAGCCCCCGTATTGAGACAGGCTTCTACTACAATGAGCAGTTCTTC.

The genes are TRBV27 and TRBJ2-3; D unclear. V shed 5 bases and J shed 2 bases, with 11 bases lying between them. Germline-derived CDR1 and CDR2 are MNHEY and SMNVEV (reference sequence). There are 14 residues in the CDR3. In DNA, the CDR3 is TGTGCCAGCAGTAGGACGAGAAACACAGATACGCAGTATTTT. Translation: CASSRTRNTDTQYF.

This chain joins TRBV11-2 and TRBJ2-7; unclear D gene. Germline-derived CDR1 and CDR2 are SGHAT and FQNNGV. This CDR3 has 12 amino acids. The germline V and J ends were trimmed by 8 bases and 3 bases, with 11 bases remaining between them. In nucleotides, the CDR3 is TGTGCCAGCGCAGGACGGGTCTACGAGCAGTACTTC. Amino acids: CASAGRVYEQYF. The whole variable domain, filled in from reference TRBV11-2 and TRBJ2-7, reads EAGVAQSPRYKIIEKRQSVAFWCNPISGHATLYWYQQILGQGPKLLIQFQNNGVVDDSQLPKDRFSAERLKGVDSTLKIQPAKLEDSAVYLCASAGRVYEQYFGPGTRLTVT.